This T cell receptor (beta chain) was retrieved from a study of coeliac disease. Sequencing was performed with immunoSEQ multiplex PCR; in TCRdb, only in-frame clones are kept and a portion is missing. This sample has around 3,300 clones, with around three quarters found just once. Findings of the study overall: Largely private TRB repertoires meant most sequences were sample-unique.

On this clone: Its matching antigen is unknown.

Trimming pared 4 bases from V and 0 bases from J, leaving 14 bases between. The CDR3 loop spans 16 amino acids. CDR1 and CDR2 (germline): SGHNT, YYREEE (reference sequence). Sequencing was performed on intraepithelial lymphocytes from the gut. The rearrangement links TRBV5-4 to TRBJ1-3, with D possibly matching TRBD1 (5 bases). The source of this sequence is a man between 18 and 35 years old with celiac disease on a gluten-free diet. Here the CDR3 reads CASSAAGTYSGNTIYF. The CDR3, as DNA: TGTGCCAGCAGCGCGGCCGGGACTTACTCTGGAAACACCATATATTTT.